This paragraph covers one TCR beta chain sequence. What it binds is unknown. This entry comes from a study of shared clonotypes between healthy human individuals. Donation came from healthy HIV-negative adults that had no recent acute infections or vaccinations. CD8 memory pooled CD45RO+ cells and CCR7-negative CD45RA+ TemRA cells. Study outcomes and limitations: Naive subsets typically showed greater estimated richness than memory subsets.

CDR3 length equals 16 residues. The germline V and J ends were trimmed by 3 bases and 5 bases, with 16 bases remaining between them. In germline, CDR1 is MDHEN, CDR2 SYDVKM. Sequencing used immunoSEQ multiplex PCR; TCRdb keeps in-frame clones, though not all of them. The repertoire consists of 100,000 or so clones, with approximately 70% occurring once and the leading ten covering approximately 25%. The TCR comes from a young woman in good health. The chain links TRBV28 to TRBJ2-2, with a possible D match to TRBD2 (6 bases). What was sequenced was memory CD8+ T cells sorted from blood. Regarding subset: CD45RO+ cells pooled with CCR7-negative TemRA cells. As DNA, the CDR3 is TGTGCCAGCAGTTTGAGGGAACGGGAGAATACCGGGGAGCTGTTTTTT. It specifies CASSLRERENTGELFF.